Following are 6 T cell receptor beta chains from one sample sequenced in a study of T cells in localized non-small cell lung cancer. TCRdb's copy holds only in-frame clones and misses some; the assay was immunoSEQ multiplex PCR. The repertoire holds fewer than 100,000 clones, with around 80% as singletons. The starting material was peripheral blood, obtained before any cancer treatment. The receptors were gathered from a female donor of 60 years or more with stage I lung adenocarcinoma.

V is TRBV5-6 and J is TRBJ1-4; weak D call: TRBD1 (5 bases). The CDR3 totals 18 residues. Germline loops: CDR1 SGHDT, CDR2 YYEEEE. Trimming took 0 bases from V and 7 from J, leaving 22 bases between them. The CDR3 DNA is TGTGCCAGCAGCTTGGCCGGGGTAGGGGCCAAAGGAGGTGAAAAACTGTTTTTT. The encoded protein is CASSLAGVGAKGGEKLFF.

This clone occurred a few times. The identical CDR3 is also encoded by other nucleotide sequences in the sample. This rearrangement joins TRBV28 to TRBJ1-5; D remains unclear. Trimming took 5 bases from V and 5 from J, leaving 7 bases between them. The germline CDR1 and CDR2 sequences are MDHEN and SYDVKM. The CDR3 runs to 12 residues. In DNA, the CDR3 is TGTGCCAGCAGTCCCCCATATCAGCCCCAGCATTTT. It yields the protein CASSPPYQPQHF.

This rearrangement joins TRBV19 to TRBJ1-5, with D possibly matching TRBD1 (6 bases). Germline CDR1 LNHDA, CDR2 SQIVND (reference sequence). The ends were cut back, 7 bases at V and 3 bases at J, with 13 bases in the middle. CDR3 length equals 14 residues. As DNA, the CDR3 is TGTGCCAGTAAATCAAGGACAGACAATCAGCCCCAGCATTTT. Translation: CASKSRTDNQPQHF.

This chain uses TRBV5-1 with TRBJ2-7; 7 bases match TRBD1. This CDR3 region has 13 residues. The V and J ends lost 7 bases and 5 bases, in that order; junction bases with no gene match: 9. Germline lookup yields CDR1 SGHRS and CDR2 YFSETQ. CDR3: CASGTGTEDEQYF. CDR3 nucleotides: TGCGCCAGCGGAACCGGGACAGAGGACGAGCAGTACTTC. Variable domain in full (rest from reference TRBV5-1 and TRBJ2-7): KAGVTQTPRYLIKTRGQQVTLSCSPISGHRSVSWYQQTPGQGLQFLFEYFSETQRNKGNFPGRFSGRQFSNSRSEMNVSTLELGDSALYLCASGTGTEDEQYFGPGTRLTVT.

The chain couples TRBV7-9 to TRBJ2-7; D assignment may be TRBD1 or TRBD2 (5 bases each). The CDR3 consists of 15 residues. The V end was cut by 5 bases, the J end by 7 bases, with 21 bases between. The germline CDR1 and CDR2 sequences are SEHNR and FQNEAQ (reference sequence). The CDR3 loop reads CASSLTVGTSGEQYF. CDR3 DNA: TGTGCCAGCAGCCTAACTGTCGGGACCTCCGGAGAGCAGTACTTC.

The CDR3 loop is CASSLGDQAETQYF. The CDR3 nucleotides are TGTGCCAGCAGCTTGGGGGACCAAGCGGAGACCCAGTACTTC. The V and J genes are TRBV5-4 and TRBJ2-5, with D perhaps TRBD1 or TRBD2 (5 bases each). The V and J ends lost 0 bases and 5 bases respectively, with 11 bases between them. This CDR3 region has 14 residues. Germline-derived CDR1 and CDR2 are SGHNT and YYREEE (reference sequence).